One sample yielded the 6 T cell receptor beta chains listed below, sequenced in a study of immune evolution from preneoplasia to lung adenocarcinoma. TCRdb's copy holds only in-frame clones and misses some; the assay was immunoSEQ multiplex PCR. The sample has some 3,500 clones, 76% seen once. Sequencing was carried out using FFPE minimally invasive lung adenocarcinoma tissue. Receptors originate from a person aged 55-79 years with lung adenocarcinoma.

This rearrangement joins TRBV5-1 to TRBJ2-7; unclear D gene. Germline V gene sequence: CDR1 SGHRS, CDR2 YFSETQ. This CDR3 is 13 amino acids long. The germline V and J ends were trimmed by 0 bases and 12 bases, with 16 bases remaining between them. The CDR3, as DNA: TGCGCCAGCAGCTTGGCCAATGGCAGTCCTCGGTACTTC. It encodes CASSLANGSPRYF.

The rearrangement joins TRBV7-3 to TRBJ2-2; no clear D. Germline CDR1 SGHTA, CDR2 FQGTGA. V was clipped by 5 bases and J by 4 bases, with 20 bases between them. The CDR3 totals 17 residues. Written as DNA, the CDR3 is TGTGCCAGCAGCCCCTCCCCCAGCTGGTGGAGCACCGGGGAGCTGTTTTTT. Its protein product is CASSPSPSWWSTGELFF.

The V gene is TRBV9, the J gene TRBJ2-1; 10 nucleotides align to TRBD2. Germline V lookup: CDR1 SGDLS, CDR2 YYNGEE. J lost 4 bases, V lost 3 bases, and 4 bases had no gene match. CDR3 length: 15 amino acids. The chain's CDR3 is CASSAGLAPYNEQFF. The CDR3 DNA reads TGTGCCAGCAGCGCGGGACTAGCGCCTTACAATGAGCAGTTCTTC.

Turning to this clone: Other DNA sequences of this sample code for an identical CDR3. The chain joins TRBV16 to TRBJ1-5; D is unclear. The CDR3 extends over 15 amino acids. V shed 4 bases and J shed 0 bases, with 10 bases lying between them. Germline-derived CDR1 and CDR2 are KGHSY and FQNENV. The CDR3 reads CASSPLGYSNQPQHF. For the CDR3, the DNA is TGTGCCAGCAGCCCCCTGGGTTATAGCAATCAGCCCCAGCATTTT.

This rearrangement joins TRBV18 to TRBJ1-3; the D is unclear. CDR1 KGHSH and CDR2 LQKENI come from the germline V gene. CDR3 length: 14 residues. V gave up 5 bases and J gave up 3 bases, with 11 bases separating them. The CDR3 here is CASSVTNGGNTIYF. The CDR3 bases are TGTGCCAGCTCAGTCACCAACGGTGGAAACACCATATATTTT.

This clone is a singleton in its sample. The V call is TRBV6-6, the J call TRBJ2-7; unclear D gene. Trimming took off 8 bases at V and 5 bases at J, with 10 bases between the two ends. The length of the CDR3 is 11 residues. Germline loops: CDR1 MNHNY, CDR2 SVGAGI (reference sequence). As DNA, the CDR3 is TGTGCCAGCGGAAGGATCGACGAGCAGTACTTC. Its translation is CASGRIDEQYF.